Below, 20 T cell receptor beta chains from the same sample are listed, as sequenced in a study of cytomegalovirus exposure and HLA in healthy donors. PCR involved 60 Vbeta and 13 Jbeta primers. Assay used: immunoSEQ multiplex PCR; TCRdb lists only in-frame clones, some missing. The sample comprises over 130,000 clones, roughly 80% of which are singletons, and around 3.2% rests with the top ten. Material: PBMCs. Every receptor here comes from a human donor in good health.

This clone was seen only once. The V call is TRBV20-1, the J call TRBJ2-1; D is perhaps TRBD2 (6 bases). Trimming stripped 3 bases from V and 13 bases from J, with 13 bases between. Germline V lookup: CDR1 DFQATT, CDR2 SNEGSKA (reference sequence). This CDR3 has 11 amino acids. The CDR3 DNA follows: TGCAGTGCTAGTCATGTGGGGGGTCAGTTCTTC. Amino acids: CSASHVGGQFF.

The CDR3 DNA follows: TGTGCCAGCAGTTTCGGGACAGGGGGCCAGTTCTTC. Protein sequence: CASSFGTGGQFF. The chain employs TRBV27 and TRBJ2-1; the match to TRBD1 covers 12 bases. CDR3 length: 12 amino acids. Germline V gene lookup returns CDR1 MNHEY and CDR2 SMNVEV (reference sequence). The J segment lost 13 bases and the V segment lost 3 bases, leaving 1 base of the junction unmatched.

The table lists this clone with a count of one. The V and J genes are TRBV7-6 and TRBJ2-5; D not resolved. V was shortened by 2 bases and J by 5 bases, with 12 bases between the two germline ends. CDR1 and CDR2 (germline): SGHVS, FNYEAQ. This CDR3 is built from 14 residues. The CDR3: CASSLSLPTETQYF. The CDR3 nucleotides are TGTGCCAGCAGCTTATCACTACCAACGGAGACCCAGTACTTC.

The chain joins TRBV5-4 to TRBJ2-5; D possibly corresponds to TRBD2 (6 bases). Germline V lookup: CDR1 SGHNT, CDR2 YYREEE (reference sequence). V was trimmed by 0 bases and J by 3 bases, leaving 15 bases between them. This CDR3 is 16 amino acids long. The CDR3 DNA follows: TGTGCCAGCAGCTTGGGGGGGGAGAGGGCTAAAGAGACCCAGTACTTC. This codes for CASSLGGERAKETQYF.

The chain employs TRBV25-1 and TRBJ1-6; D uncertain. The germline gives CDR1 MGHDK, CDR2 SYGVNS. The CDR3 extends over 17 amino acids. V dropped 1 base and J dropped 3 bases, with 13 bases sitting between them. CDR3 sequence reads: CASSESPGERYNSPLHF. The CDR3 DNA is TGTGCCAGCAGTGAATCCCCGGGTGAACGCTATAATTCACCCCTCCACTTT. Based on the CDR3 plus reference TRBV25-1 and TRBJ1-6, the full variable domain is EADIYQTPRYLVIGTGKKITLECSQTMGHDKMYWYQQDPGMELHLIHYSYGVNSTEKGDLSSESTVSRIRTEHFPLTLESARPSHTSQYLCASSESPGERYNSPLHFGNGTRLTVT.

This clone was seen only a few times. The CDR3 is CASSFTSVHYEQYF. The CDR3 DNA is TGTGCCAGCAGTTTCACTAGCGTTCACTACGAGCAGTACTTC. The chain links TRBV27 to TRBJ2-7; 7 bases agree with TRBD2. Germline V gene lookup returns CDR1 MNHEY and CDR2 SMNVEV (reference sequence). Trimming cost V 3 bases and J 3 bases; bases outside gene matches: 5. CDR3 length: 14 residues.

This clone was observed once. V usage is TRBV2 and J usage is TRBJ1-6; a possible D gene is TRBD1 (5 bases). Germline V CDR1 and CDR2: SNHLY, FYNNEI. The CDR3 has 15 amino acids. Trimming left V 4 bases short and J 2 bases short, with 9 bases between. The CDR3 is CASSGGVAYNSPLHF. CDR3 bases: TGTGCCAGCAGTGGGGGCGTAGCCTATAATTCACCCCTCCACTTT.

This chain joins TRBV28 and TRBJ2-5; possible D gene TRBD2, 6 bases. Germline V gives CDR1 MDHEN, CDR2 SYDVKM. The V and J ends lost 5 bases and 5 bases respectively, with 27 bases between them. The CDR3 has 18 amino acids. DNA for the CDR3: TGTGCCAGCAGTCCTATACTACTGGGGGGTGGGCGTTTGGAGACCCAGTACTTC. Translating it yields CASSPILLGGGRLETQYF.

The chain employs TRBV27 and TRBJ1-1; D possibly corresponds to TRBD1 (6 bases). Per the germline V gene, CDR1 is MNHEY and CDR2 is SMNVEV (reference sequence). The CDR3 consists of 14 residues. With 5 bases removed from V and 1 base from J, the gap between germline ends came to 11 bases. The CDR3 coding sequence is TGTGCCAGCAGTCCGTCGACAGGGAACACTGAAGCTTTCTTT. Protein sequence: CASSPSTGNTEAFF.

The gene calls are TRBV19 and TRBJ2-7; TRBD2 matches 9 bases. There are 16 residues in the CDR3. Germline-derived CDR1 and CDR2 are LNHDA and SQIVND (reference sequence). J was trimmed by 0 bases and V by 4 bases; bases with no gene match: 7. The CDR3 is CASSTSGGRDSYEQYF. The DNA of the CDR3 is TGTGCCAGTAGTACTAGTGGCGGGAGGGACTCCTACGAGCAGTACTTC.

The chain carries TRBV30 and TRBJ1-2, with D uncertain. Trimming shortened V by 4 bases and J by 1 base, and 16 bases separated the two germline ends. CDR3 length equals 15 residues. The germline gives CDR1 GTSNPN, CDR2 SVGIG (reference sequence). CDR3 sequence (DNA): TGTGCCTGGAAAGAGCCTTCCGGGGTTAACTATGGCTACACCTTC. It translates to CAWKEPSGVNYGYTF.

This clone was seen a handful of times. The chain has TRBV28 and TRBJ2-7, with TRBD1 matching over 7 bases. This CDR3 is 16 amino acids long. The junction had 13 bases not matched to a gene; V was cut back by 5 bases and J by 3 bases. Germline loops: CDR1 MDHEN, CDR2 SYDVKM. The CDR3 bases are TGTGCCAGCAGTCCTACACCGGGACAGAGGAACTACGAGCAGTACTTC. Its protein is CASSPTPGQRNYEQYF.

V usage is TRBV7-9 and J usage is TRBJ2-5, with TRBD1 identical over 7 bases. This CDR3 contains 16 residues. J gave up 1 base and V 5 bases, and 10 bases lay outside the gene matches. Per the germline V gene, CDR1 is SEHNR and CDR2 is FQNEAQ (reference sequence). The CDR3 DNA follows: TGTGCCAGCAGCCCTCGGACAGGACCCGCCCAAGAGACCCAGTACTTC. It encodes CASSPRTGPAQETQYF.

The chain employs TRBV11-3 and TRBJ2-2; D is uncertain. This CDR3 has 13 residues. Trimming removed 3 bases from V and 5 bases from J, with 7 bases in between. CDR1 is SGHNT, CDR2 YENEEA, per germline. In nucleotides, the CDR3 is TGTGCCAGCAGCTTTATAGCAACCGGGGAGCTGTTTTTT. Protein sequence: CASSFIATGELFF.

The chain carries TRBV6-5 and TRBJ2-5, with D hard to call. With the DNA end fitting TRBJ2-7 better, the J assignment may be wrong. The CDR3 sequence is 14 residues long. In germline, CDR1 is MNHEY, CDR2 SVGAGI. The CDR3 loop reads CASSYSPANYEQYF. In DNA form, the CDR3 reads TGTGCCAGCAGTTACTCCCCAGCTAACTACGAGCAGTACTTC.

This chain uses TRBV18 with TRBJ1-5; unclear D gene. This CDR3 is 13 amino acids long. Per the germline V gene, CDR1 is KGHSH and CDR2 is LQKENI. V was cut by 6 bases and J by 0 bases, with 6 bases left in between. The CDR3 is CASSINSNQPQHF. In DNA form, the CDR3 reads TGTGCCAGCTCTATTAATAGCAATCAGCCCCAGCATTTT.

Of note for this clone: The sample has other DNA sequences that encode this CDR3 too. CDR3 nucleotides: TGTGCCAGCAGCTTGGTGGCAGGGGTTTCCTACGAGCAGTACTTC. Its translation: CASSLVAGVSYEQYF. V and J are TRBV5-6 and TRBJ2-7; a weak D match, TRBD1 (6 bases). Looked up from germline, CDR1 is SGHDT and CDR2 is YYEEEE. V was pared by 0 bases and J by 1 base, with 11 bases between. The length of the CDR3 is 15 residues.

The genes are TRBV28 and TRBJ1-2, with 8 bases fitting TRBD1. Germline lookup yields CDR1 MDHEN and CDR2 SYDVKM. The CDR3 is 15 amino acids. The V gene end was trimmed by 5 bases and the J gene end by 4 bases; junction bases not matched to a gene: 9. As DNA, the CDR3 is TGTGCCAGCAGTCCAGACAGGGGCGTACGCTATGGCTACACCTTC. Encoded protein: CASSPDRGVRYGYTF.

The chain carries TRBV6-5 and TRBJ2-5; 7 nucleotides align to TRBD1. The CDR3 consists of 13 residues. Per germline, CDR1 MNHEY and CDR2 SVGAGI. With V trimmed by 7 bases and J by 2 bases, 4 bases remained unmatched. CDR3 DNA: TGTGCCAGCAAAGGGACAGCTCAAGAGACCCAGTACTTC. Amino acids: CASKGTAQETQYF.

CDR3 in amino acids: CASSPEQGSNTGELFF. CDR3 nucleotides: TGTGCCAGCAGCCCAGAACAGGGGTCTAACACCGGGGAGCTGTTTTTT. V is TRBV4-2 and J is TRBJ2-2; 7 positions match TRBD1. The CDR3 has 16 residues. Germline V gene sequence: CDR1 LGHNA, CDR2 YNFKEQ. The V and J ends lost 4 bases and 2 bases, in that order; junction bases with no gene match: 7.